Listed below are T cell receptor beta chains from one sample, sequenced in a study of blood T cell repertoires in COVID-19. Measured with immunoSEQ multiplex PCR; TCRdb has only the in-frame clones, and not every one. This sample has about 90,000 clones; less than 90% occur once, and the top ten carry 1.2%. The sequenced sample was peripheral blood. The receptors derive from a man older than 75 with active or convalescent COVID-19. Both conserved end residues are trimmed from each CDR3. The D gene is left open where the match is weak.

TRBJ1-4 - TRBV4-3 ASSQDLSEKLF
TRBJ2-7 TRBD2 TRBV27 ASSLGLVGEQY
TRBJ2-7 - TRBV5-5 ASSTRDTASYEQY
TRBJ2-7 - TRBV29-1 SGSETGYEQY
TRBJ1-2 - TRBV4-2 ASSQDPGRRFGYT
TRBJ2-1 - TRBV11-2 ASSGAAFYNEQF
TRBJ2-7 TRBD1 TRBV5-1 ASNTGTGISYEQY
TRBJ2-7 - TRBV11-2 ASKKAGDYEQY
TRBJ2-5 TRBD2 TRBV19 ASSPSGGVETQY
TRBJ1-1 TRBD1 TRBV19 ASSATGTVMRAF
TRBJ1-2 - TRBV6-1 ASSASHYTGFDGYT
TRBJ1-4 TRBD1 TRBV14 ASSHTGGRGEKLF
TRBJ1-1 - TRBV5-1 ASSLGQGFSEAF
TRBJ2-5 TRBD2 TRBV3-1/TRBV3-2 ASSPGLALETQY
TRBJ2-1 TRBD2 TRBV4-1 ASSQRGLAGGEQF
TRBJ2-1 - TRBV19 ASSTGLPAPEQF
TRBJ1-2 TRBD1 TRBV5-4 ASRPGQVHGYT
TRBJ1-2 - TRBV5-1 ASSLDAGNYGYT
TRBJ2-1 - TRBV28 ASLLYNEQF
TRBJ2-7 TRBD2 TRBV19 ASSIGASGSIPYEQY
TRBJ1-3 TRBD1 TRBV7-6 ASSPGATGDGNTIY
TRBJ2-7 - TRBV27 ASSRDTNYEQY
TRBJ1-4 - TRBV6-1 ASSARDTGRDVNEKLF
TRBJ2-7 - TRBV4-2 ASSQDSSRTYEQY
TRBJ1-1 TRBD1 TRBV6-6 ASSRTGKDTEAF
TRBJ1-5 - TRBV30 AWRTGGQPQH
TRBJ1-2 TRBD1 TRBV28 ASSLRGRFYGYT
TRBJ2-2 TRBD1 TRBV19 ASRDRGRELAGELF
TRBJ1-2 TRBD1 TRBV28 ASSFLALRGRGGYT
TRBJ1-5 - TRBV6-6 ASRRGPGSNQPQH
TRBJ2-7 TRBD2 TRBV5-1 ASSTGTSGPYEQY
TRBJ2-2 TRBD1 TRBV10-3 AITAGQGSAGELF
TRBJ1-1 - TRBV27 ASSLSPGQGFPEAF
TRBJ2-3 TRBD2 TRBV7-9 ASSLRGSPDTQY
TRBJ2-7 - TRBV7-9 ASSLALGGTYEQY
TRBJ2-5 TRBD1 TRBV7-8 ASSGQGVDQETQY
TRBJ1-1 TRBD1 TRBV4-2 ASSQAGGQGAPEAF
TRBJ2-5 TRBD2 TRBV11-2 ASSLRGTSGNQETQY
TRBJ2-1 TRBD2 TRBV7-8 ASSLASTSNSYNEQF
TRBJ2-3 TRBD1 TRBV3-1/TRBV3-2 ASSQGTGGTDTQY
TRBJ1-1 TRBD1 TRBV27 ASGGQGLIVEAF
TRBJ1-1 - TRBV7-9 ASSLWGGTYTEAF
TRBJ1-1 - TRBV19 ASRWGGNTEAF
TRBJ1-3 - TRBV4-1 ASSDVTGSSGNTIY
TRBJ2-3 TRBD2 TRBV6-2/TRBV6-3 ASSYGLAQTGDTQY
TRBJ1-5 - TRBV10-3 AISPAGGSNQPQH
TRBJ2-5 - TRBV14 ASSRRGGSYQETQY
TRBJ1-2 - TRBV27 ASSLSGQGLNGYT
TRBJ2-3 TRBD2 TRBV5-4 ASSYGLAGTDTQY
TRBJ2-3 - TRBV19 ASNSGPSTDTQY
TRBJ2-7 TRBD1 TRBV10-2 ASSKGQSYEQY
TRBJ2-7 TRBD2 TRBV6-1 ASSEGAGGPRQY
TRBJ2-5 - TRBV7-3 ASSLGWSSPGLEETQY